The rows below give T cell receptor beta chains drawn from one sample of a study of cytomegalovirus exposure and HLA in healthy donors. TCRdb keeps only in-frame clones here, not all; method: immunoSEQ multiplex PCR. The top ten hold about 3% of the sample, which has roughly 220,000 clones, around 86% seen once. Input material: PBMCs. The origin of the receptors is a woman between 40 and 55 years old in good health and CMV-seronegative. Both conserved end residues are part of each CDR3. Fields, in order: clone size, V gene, J gene, CDR3 protein. Not every row has a clone size; where given, it reads once, few, many or a size class.

few,TRBV5-1,TRBJ2-3,CASRPGVVGTDTQYF
few,TRBV30,TRBJ1-3,CAWSVHLPGNTIYF
-,TRBV6-5,TRBJ2-7,CASSEGTSGYEQYF
-,TRBV10-3,TRBJ1-1,CAISEGGRQNTEAFF
-,TRBV5-1,TRBJ2-7,CASSPGTPYEQYF
-,TRBV19,TRBJ2-3,CASRPGQLTDTQYF
once,TRBV7-8,TRBJ2-1,CASSGGLAGLYNEQFF
-,TRBV29-1,TRBJ2-1,CTTTGGADNEQFF
-,TRBV19,TRBJ2-1,CASSISSGNEQFF
-,TRBV4-1,TRBJ1-5,CASSQGDTFYSNQPQHF
-,TRBV5-5,TRBJ1-3,CASSFGNRGGNTIYF
once,TRBV27,TRBJ2-1,CASSSLTSGMNEQFF
-,TRBV5-1,TRBJ2-7,CASSPGSYEQYF
-,TRBV30,TRBJ1-5,CAWSEQGNQPQHF
once,TRBV11-2,TRBJ2-7,CASSSLHADYRYEQYF
-,TRBV6-6,TRBJ2-3,CASSKVGNTDTQYF
-,TRBV30,TRBJ2-7,CAWSVLPTENEQYF
-,TRBV7-2,TRBJ2-7,CASSLASGPYEQYF
-,TRBV2,TRBJ2-7,CASQPLLAGASYEQYF
-,TRBV2,TRBJ1-2,CASRPQNGAARYGYTF
-,TRBV6-6,TRBJ1-1,CASSYLAENTEAFF
-,TRBV4-1,TRBJ2-1,CASSQGPKGRLSYNEQFF
-,TRBV7-9,TRBJ1-2,CASSLSRGVNYGYTF